These 23 T cell receptor beta chains were all obtained from the same sample, sequenced in a study of OX40 agonist ivuxolimab in advanced cancers. Only in-frame clones appear in the TCRdb table, and some are missing; sequencing was by immunoSEQ multiplex PCR. There are tens of thousands of clones in the sample; 80% to 90% occur only once, and less than 8% lies in the top ten. Source: CD4+ or CD8+ T cells sorted from blood, taken in a trial of the OX40 agonist ivuxolimab. Receptors were obtained from an adult with an advanced solid tumor such as melanoma, head and neck, liver or kidney cancer.

The chain combines TRBV18 with TRBJ2-7; TRBD1 is a possible D gene (6 bases). This CDR3 is 13 amino acids long. V was pared by 5 bases and J by 1 base, with 9 bases between. In germline, CDR1 is KGHSH, CDR2 LQKENI. This chain's CDR3 is CASSSGQSYEQYF. CDR3 sequence (DNA): TGTGCCAGCTCAAGCGGACAGTCCTACGAGCAGTACTTC.

V usage is TRBV6-5 and J usage is TRBJ1-1; D may be TRBD1 (5 bases). V was pared by 0 bases and J by 12 bases, with 17 bases between. The CDR3 contains 14 residues. Germline loops: CDR1 MNHEY, CDR2 SVGAGI. The CDR3 coding sequence is TGTGCCAGCAGTTACTCGAGTTACCAGGGCGGAACTTTCTTT. It specifies CASSYSSYQGGTFF.

This clone was counted only a few times. The rearrangement uses TRBV9 and TRBJ2-5; D is perhaps TRBD2 (5 bases). Trimming shortened V by 0 bases and J by 5 bases, and 14 bases separated the two germline ends. The CDR3 sequence is 15 residues long. Per the germline V gene, CDR1 is SGDLS and CDR2 is YYNGEE. The CDR3 sequence: CASSVEGQRAETQYF. CDR3 DNA sequence: TGTGCCAGCAGCGTAGAGGGTCAGAGGGCCGAGACCCAGTACTTC. Together with reference TRBV9 and TRBJ2-5, the CDR3 gives the full variable domain: DSGVTQTPKHLITATGQRVTLRCSPRSGDLSVYWYQQSLDQGLQFLIQYYNGEERAKGNILERFSAQQFPDLHSELNLSSLELGDSALYFCASSVEGQRAETQYFGPGTRLLVL.

The chain employs TRBV4-1 and TRBJ1-1; tentative D call: TRBD1 (5 bases). The V gene lost 0 bases and the J gene lost 5 bases, with 13 bases spanning the gap. Germline V gene sequence: CDR1 MGHRA, CDR2 YSYEKL. The length of the CDR3 is 15 residues. The DNA for the CDR3 is TGCGCCAGCAGCCAAGATAACGGGGGGAGGACTGAAGCTTTCTTT. This codes for CASSQDNGGRTEAFF.

The rearrangement links TRBV11-2 to TRBJ1-2; tentative D call: TRBD1 (6 bases). Germline V gene data show CDR1 as SGHAT and CDR2 as FQNNGV. Trimming removed 4 bases at V and 6 bases at J, with 18 bases between. The CDR3 length is 15 residues. CDR3 nucleotide sequence: TGTGCCAGCAGCTCTGGGACACCGGGTAGGGATGGCTACACCTTC. It translates to CASSSGTPGRDGYTF.

The CDR3 nucleotides are TGTGCCAGCAGTTTCTCCACTATCTCAGGCTACAATGAGCAGTTCTTC. This encodes CASSFSTISGYNEQFF. The chain is built from TRBV28 and TRBJ2-1, with D uncertain. Germline V lookup: CDR1 MDHEN, CDR2 SYDVKM. The V gene lost 3 bases and the J gene lost 3 bases, with 15 bases spanning the gap. The CDR3 is made up of 16 amino acids.

The chain employs TRBV10-3 and TRBJ1-4, with a possible D match to TRBD1 (5 bases). CDR3 size: 14 residues. V was cut by 6 bases and J by 6 bases, with 14 bases left in between. Germline V gene sequence: CDR1 ENHRY, CDR2 SYGVKD. The CDR3 loop reads CAIRPGTGDEKLFF. The CDR3 DNA sequence: TGTGCCATCAGACCCGGGACGGGGGATGAAAAACTGTTTTTT.

The chain has TRBV7-6 and TRBJ1-3, with unresolved D. The CDR3 spans 15 residues. The V and J ends lost 6 bases and 1 base respectively, with 13 bases between them. Germline loops: CDR1 SGHVS, CDR2 FNYEAQ. The CDR3 DNA reads as TGTGCCAGCAGAAAGCTGGAGGGATCTGGAAACACCATATATTTT. Its protein is CASRKLEGSGNTIYF.

This chain uses TRBV6-5 with TRBJ2-3; D ambiguous. The CDR3 runs to 14 residues. The V and J ends lost 2 bases and 0 bases respectively, with 6 bases between them. In germline, CDR1 is MNHEY, CDR2 SVGAGI. CDR3 coding DNA: TGTGCCAGCAGTTACGTCGGGAGCACAGATACGCAGTATTTT. Its translation is CASSYVGSTDTQYF.

This clone was seen a handful of times. This rearrangement joins TRBV9 to TRBJ1-6, with TRBD1 identical over 10 bases. Germline-derived CDR1 and CDR2 are SGDLS and YYNGEE. The V gene end was trimmed by 2 bases and the J gene end by 7 bases; junction bases not matched to a gene: 6. This CDR3 comprises 16 residues. CDR3: CASSVGDRGRNSPLHF. The DNA for the CDR3 is TGTGCCAGCAGCGTGGGAGACAGGGGGCGGAATTCACCCCTCCACTTT.

This chain's CDR3 is CASSLSGGGPYEQYF. Written as DNA, the CDR3 is TGTGCCAGCTCACTTTCCGGGGGGGGGCCCTACGAGCAGTACTTC. The chain links TRBV18 to TRBJ2-5; the match to TRBD2 covers 8 bases. The closer fit of TRBJ2-7 to the DNA end suggests the J call may be wrong. CDR3 size: 15 residues. Germline CDR1 and CDR2: KGHSH and LQKENI.

This chain joins TRBV30 and TRBJ1-5, with TRBD1 identical over 10 bases. J was trimmed by 4 bases and V by 4 bases; bases with no gene match: 4. This CDR3 has 14 amino acids. CDR1 is GTSNPN and CDR2 is SVGIG in the germline V gene (reference sequence). CDR3: CAWTSGQGNQPQHF. In DNA, the CDR3 is TGTGCCTGGACCTCGGGACAGGGGAATCAGCCCCAGCATTTT.

The rearrangement uses TRBV19 and TRBJ1-1; D gene uncertain. Germline-derived CDR1 and CDR2 are LNHDA and SQIVND (reference sequence). Trimming shortened V by 1 base and J by 1 base, and 4 bases separated the two germline ends. The length of the CDR3 is 13 residues. CDR3 sequence reads: CASSIGGNTEAFF. DNA of the CDR3: TGTGCCAGTAGTATAGGGGGGAACACTGAAGCTTTCTTT.

V is TRBV28 and J is TRBJ2-7; D unclear. Germline V CDR1 and CDR2: MDHEN, SYDVKM. The V end was cut by 0 bases, the J end by 9 bases, with 9 bases between. This CDR3 contains 12 residues. CDR3 amino acids: CASSLWDLGQYF. CDR3 DNA sequence: TGTGCCAGCAGTTTATGGGACCTCGGGCAGTACTTC.

The genes are TRBV30 and TRBJ2-7, with D perhaps TRBD1 (6 bases). V was clipped by 2 bases and J by 2 bases, with 19 bases between them. Per germline, CDR1 GTSNPN and CDR2 SVGIG (reference sequence). The CDR3 covers 16 residues. In DNA, the CDR3 is TGTGCCTGGAGTAACCCGACAGGTCGGGCCACCTACGAGCAGTACTTC. Amino acid sequence: CAWSNPTGRATYEQYF.

This clone came up once. V usage is TRBV7-3 and J usage is TRBJ2-1, with 9 bases aligning to TRBD2. The junction had 6 bases not matched to a gene; V was cut back by 6 bases and J by 9 bases. Germline V gene data show CDR1 as SGHTA and CDR2 as FQGTGA. This CDR3 contains 13 residues. The CDR3 region is CASSSGRTAEQFF. The DNA for the CDR3 is TGTGCCAGCAGTAGCGGGAGAACCGCTGAGCAGTTCTTC.

V usage is TRBV29-1 and J usage is TRBJ2-5; tentatively, D is TRBD1 (6 bases). Germline CDR1 and CDR2: SQVTM and ANQGSEA. CDR3 length: 12 amino acids. V lost 3 bases to trimming and J lost 4 bases, with 9 bases between them. CDR3 region: CSVELGAETQYF. The CDR3, as DNA: TGCAGCGTTGAGCTGGGGGCAGAGACCCAGTACTTC. Complete variable domain (other parts from reference TRBV29-1 and TRBJ2-5): SAVISQKPSRDICQRGTSLTIQCQVDSQVTMMFWYRQQPGQSLTLIATANQGSEATYESGFVIDKFPISRPNLTFSTLTVSNMSPEDSSIYLCSVELGAETQYFGPGTRLLVL.

The chain recombines TRBV10-3 with TRBJ2-7; 8 bases align to TRBD1. The CDR3 consists of 13 residues. V gave up 6 bases and J gave up 5 bases; unmatched junction bases: 6. CDR1 is ENHRY and CDR2 is SYGVKD in the germline V gene. CDR3 residues: CAIRTTGVNEQYF. The CDR3 coding sequence is TGTGCCATCAGGACGACAGGGGTCAACGAGCAGTACTTC.

This sequence joins TRBV11-2 and TRBJ2-1; the D gene is possibly TRBD1 (5 bases). V dropped 10 bases and J dropped 4 bases, with 14 bases sitting between them. The V gene's germline CDR1 is SGHAT and CDR2 FQNNGV. This CDR3 has 13 amino acids. CDR3 coding DNA: TGTGCCACTCGACCAGGGTATTACAATGAGCAGTTCTTC. This translates into CATRPGYYNEQFF.

The chain couples TRBV27 to TRBJ2-1; 10 positions match TRBD2. The V gene's germline CDR1 is MNHEY and CDR2 SMNVEV (reference sequence). The ends lost 4 bases at V and 7 bases at J; junction bases unmatched: 10. The CDR3 is made up of 16 amino acids. Written as DNA, the CDR3 is TGTGCCAGCAGTTCCCCAGCGGGAGGGCCCTGGAATGAGCAGTTCTTC. Translated: CASSSPAGGPWNEQFF.

Only a few counts were recorded for this clone. The rearrangement joins TRBV5-4 to TRBJ2-5; no clear D gene. The CDR3 is 16 residues long. The germline V and J ends were trimmed by 0 bases and 0 bases, with 12 bases remaining between them. Germline V gene sequence: CDR1 SGHNT, CDR2 YYREEE (reference sequence). In DNA, the CDR3 is TGTGCCAGCAGCTTGGGCGTGGTGGGGTACCAAGAGACCCAGTACTTC. It specifies CASSLGVVGYQETQYF.

This clone appeared a single time. The rearrangement joins TRBV7-9 to TRBJ2-3; tentative D call: TRBD2 (5 bases). CDR1 is SEHNR and CDR2 is FQNEAQ in the germline V gene (reference sequence). Trimming stripped 2 bases from V and 3 bases from J, with 12 bases between. The CDR3 length is 15 residues. The CDR3 bases are TGTGCCAGCAGCTTAAATTTGCGGGCGACAGATACGCAGTATTTT. Its translation is CASSLNLRATDTQYF.

This clone appeared once. The chain employs TRBV5-1 and TRBJ2-1, with unresolved D. The CDR3 spans 12 residues. The V end lost 4 bases, the J end lost 7 bases, and 9 bases lay between the germline ends. Germline CDR1 is SGHRS and CDR2 is YFSETQ. For the CDR3, the DNA is TGCGCCAGCAGCCCAAGGTTTAATGAGCAGTTCTTC. Translated: CASSPRFNEQFF.